The 14 T cell receptor beta chains in this list originate from one sample, sequenced in a study of identical twins. One entry per CDR3 protein, called by TCRdb with MiXCR from the 5' RACE reads. The table has about 890,000 distinct CDR3 sequences, over 9% seen once. In addition, the sample was reused for a study of yellow fever vaccine responses in identical twins.

Sequences were obtained from PBMCs. These receptors all come from a woman under 30 in good health.

This clonotype was picked up many times. The chain is built from TRBV20-1 and TRBJ1-6; D unresolved. V dropped 4 bases and J dropped 4 bases, with 11 bases sitting between them. Germline CDR1 DFQATT, CDR2 SNEGSKA (reference sequence). The CDR3 consists of 14 residues. The CDR3, as DNA: TGCAGTGCTACTCGGGCTACATATAATTCACCCCTCCACTTT. This translates into CSATRATYNSPLHF.

This clonotype appeared a few times. The chain has TRBV7-2 and TRBJ2-1; D gene uncertain. There are 13 residues in the CDR3. Trimming cost V 3 bases and J 9 bases, with 12 bases left between them. Looked up from germline, CDR1 is SGHTA and CDR2 is FQGNSA. The CDR3: CASSFVEWGEQFF. The DNA of the CDR3 is TGTGCCAGCAGCTTTGTAGAGTGGGGTGAGCAGTTCTTC.

V usage is TRBV11-2 and J usage is TRBJ2-1; the D is unclear. Germline CDR1 SGHAT, CDR2 FQNNGV. There are 15 residues in the CDR3. Trimming left V 3 bases short and J 6 bases short, with 15 bases between. The CDR3 DNA is TGTGCCAGCAGCTTTGTGGCACGGCCGACCAATGAGCAGTTCTTC. This codes for CASSFVARPTNEQFF.

This chain uses TRBV7-9 with TRBJ2-7; D may be TRBD1 (6 bases). The CDR3 length is 12 residues. The V gene's germline CDR1 is SEHNR and CDR2 FQNEAQ (reference sequence). V gave up 0 bases and J gave up 8 bases, with 8 bases separating them. CDR3 nucleotide sequence: TGTGCCAGCAGCTTAGCGGGGGCTAAGCAGTACGTC. It translates to CASSLAGAKQYV.

This clonotype appeared a few times. This rearrangement joins TRBV11-2 to TRBJ1-6; D unresolved. V shed 3 bases and J shed 2 bases, with 17 bases lying between them. CDR3 size: 18 residues. Germline CDR1 SGHAT, CDR2 FQNNGV. CDR3 loop: CASSFRAGPLTYNSPLHF. For the CDR3, the DNA is TGTGCCAGCAGCTTTAGGGCAGGTCCTTTGACCTATAATTCACCCCTCCACTTT.

This clonotype was counted only a few times. The V gene is TRBV20-1, the J gene TRBJ2-7, with TRBD2 identical over 8 bases. This CDR3 contains 18 residues. Germline CDR1 DFQATT, CDR2 SNEGSKA (reference sequence). V lost 2 bases, J lost 0 bases, and 15 bases stayed unmatched. CDR3 DNA sequence: TGCAGTGCTAGAATCTCCCACACAAGCGGGAGAAACTCCTACGAGCAGTACGTC. It yields the protein CSARISHTSGRNSYEQYV.

This chain links TRBV4-1 with TRBJ1-5; 9 bases fit TRBD1. V was clipped by 4 bases and J by 3 bases; unmatched bases: 7. The germline CDR1 and CDR2 sequences are MGHRA and YSYEKL. The CDR3 has 16 residues. CDR3 residues: CASSPAGTGLNQPQHF. The CDR3 DNA is TGCGCCAGCAGCCCTGCCGGGACAGGGCTCAATCAGCCCCAGCATTTT.

The chain has TRBV20-1 and TRBJ2-1; 11 bases agree with TRBD2. This CDR3 is 15 amino acids long. V was pared by 0 bases and J by 6 bases, with 4 bases of the junction left unmatched. CDR1 is DFQATT, CDR2 SNEGSKA, per germline (reference sequence). CDR3 residues: CSARDIAGGLNEQFF. CDR3 bases: TGCAGTGCTAGAGATATAGCGGGAGGGCTCAATGAGCAGTTCTTC.

Many counts were recorded for this clonotype. The rearrangement joins TRBV2 to TRBJ2-3; D is ambiguous. Trimming removed 6 bases from V and 4 bases from J, with 8 bases in between. Germline V gives CDR1 SNHLY, CDR2 FYNNEI. This CDR3 contains 12 residues. The CDR3 nucleotides are TGTGCCAGCAGGCGTGAGGCAGATACGCAGTATTTT. It translates to CASRREADTQYF. Based on the CDR3 plus reference TRBV2 and TRBJ2-3, the full variable domain is EPEVTQTPSHQVTQMGQEVILRCVPISNHLYFYWYRQILGQKVEFLVSFYNNEISEKSEIFDDQFSVERPDGSNFTLKIRSTKLEDSAMYFCASRREADTQYFGPGTRLTVL.

This clonotype was seen more than once but under ten times. The CDR3 region is CASSPPQPKNTEAFF. Written as DNA, the CDR3 is TGTGCCAGCTCACCACCGCAGCCGAAGAACACTGAAGCTTTCTTT. This chain joins TRBV18 and TRBJ1-1; no firm D call. The CDR3 runs to 15 residues. Trimming removed 0 bases at V and 1 base at J, with 9 bases between. CDR1 KGHSH and CDR2 LQKENI come from the germline V gene.

The chain has TRBV5-1 and TRBJ1-5; D gene unclear. Germline V gene lookup returns CDR1 SGHRS and CDR2 YFSETQ. The CDR3 consists of 12 residues. V lost 7 bases and J 4 bases, leaving 9 bases between the germline ends. The CDR3 DNA follows: TGCGCCAGCCCCCCGTCAAATCAGCCCCAGCATTTT. This translates into CASPPSNQPQHF.

The rearrangement links TRBV4-1 to TRBJ2-7; TRBD2 is a possible D gene (7 bases). The V and J ends lost 4 bases and 3 bases respectively, with 16 bases between them. This CDR3 comprises 15 residues. Germline V gene data show CDR1 as MGHRA and CDR2 as YSYEKL. CDR3 sequence: CASSPGEGGIYEQYF. DNA for the CDR3: TGCGCCAGCAGCCCGGGCGAGGGGGGGATCTACGAGCAGTACTTC.

V usage is TRBV19 and J usage is TRBJ2-2; D not resolved. The germline V and J ends were trimmed by 4 bases and 3 bases, with 12 bases remaining between them. The CDR3 runs 15 residues. Germline V lookup: CDR1 LNHDA, CDR2 SQIVND (reference sequence). CDR3 nucleotides: TGTGCCAGTAGTAAAGTAACTTCGGACACCGGGGAGCTGTTTTTT. Residues: CASSKVTSDTGELFF.

The chain carries TRBV10-3 and TRBJ2-1; TRBD2 matches 7 bases. The V segment lost 6 bases and the J segment 7 bases; nucleotides outside the gene matches: 15. The CDR3 runs to 16 residues. Germline CDR1 ENHRY, CDR2 SYGVKD. CDR3 DNA sequence: TGTGCCATCAGGGCATTTACGGGAGGAGGGCGGAATGAGCAGTTCTTC. Residues: CAIRAFTGGGRNEQFF.